The rows below give T cell receptor beta chains drawn from one sample of a study of blood T cell repertoires in COVID-19. This table comes from immunoSEQ multiplex PCR, and its TCRdb copy is limited to in-frame clones, with some not included. The sample includes 230,000 or so clones, roughly 84% seen only once; the top ten take 1.9%. The sample taken for sequencing was peripheral blood. Source of these receptors: a man aged 35-49 years with active or convalescent COVID-19. Both conserved end residues are part of each CDR3. The D gene is left open where the match is weak. Clone sizes are given selectively: once, few, many, or a class where the clone is expanded.

v_gene	abundance	j_gene	d_gene	CDR3nt	CDR3aa
TRBV28	-	TRBJ2-7	-	TGTGCCAGCAGTTTATTTGGTAGGGGACATGGGAACGAGCAGTACTTC	CASSLFGRGHGNEQYF
TRBV30	-	TRBJ1-1	-	TGTGCCTGGAAGCGGGCGAACACTGAAGCTTTCTTT	CAWKRANTEAFF
TRBV2	-	TRBJ2-3	TRBD1	TGTGCCAGCAGTTCCCGGACAGGGGGGGCAGATACGCAGTATTTT	CASSSRTGGADTQYF
TRBV3-1/TRBV3-2	once	TRBJ1-6	TRBD1	TGTGCCAGCGGATGGACAGGTGAGGATTCACCCCTCCACTTT	CASGWTGEDSPLHF
TRBV19	-	TRBJ1-3	TRBD1	TGTGCCAGTAAACGAGCCGGGACAGGGTACACTGGAAACACCATATATTTT	CASKRAGTGYTGNTIYF
TRBV3-1/TRBV3-2	once	TRBJ2-7	-	TGTGCCAGCAGCCACGACTCCTTGGGCAGGGGAGCCTACGAGCAGTACTTC	CASSHDSLGRGAYEQYF
TRBV14	-	TRBJ2-5	TRBD2	TGTGCCAGCAGTCCGATAGGCGGGGGGCGGCAAGAGACCCAGTACTTC	CASSPIGGGRQETQYF
TRBV4-1	-	TRBJ1-1	-	TGCGCCAGCAGCCAGGGTCGAGGCACTGAAGCTTTCTTT	CASSQGRGTEAFF
TRBV12-3/TRBV12-4	-	TRBJ1-5	-	TGTGCCAGCAGTTTAGCGGGAGGGCAGCCCCAGCATTTT	CASSLAGGQPQHF
TRBV28	-	TRBJ2-3	TRBD2	TGTGCCAGCAGTTTCTTGAGCGGGAGGGGAGATACGCAGTATTTT	CASSFLSGRGDTQYF
TRBV3-1/TRBV3-2	-	TRBJ1-6	-	TGTGCCAGCAGCCAAGAAAAGGGCGGGGAGGACGGCTCCTATAATTCACCCCTCCACTTT	CASSQEKGGEDGSYNSPLHF
TRBV6-5	-	TRBJ1-1	-	TGTGCCACCAAAACGGGGTGGCAGCTGAACACTGAAGCTTTCTTT	CATKTGWQLNTEAFF
TRBV7-8	once	TRBJ1-4	TRBD1	TGTGCCAGCAGCTTAGCCGGGACAGGGGGCAGTGAAAAACTGTTTTTT	CASSLAGTGGSEKLFF
TRBV2	-	TRBJ1-5	TRBD1	TGTGCCAGCAGTCCCGACAGGGGGGATCAGCCCCAGCATTTT	CASSPDRGDQPQHF
TRBV19	once	TRBJ1-6	TRBD1	TGTGCCAGTAGTTTTCAGGGGGGAAATTCACCCCTCCACTTT	CASSFQGGNSPLHF
TRBV19	-	TRBJ1-6	-	TGTGCCAGTAGTGCTTCTATTCGGTCACCCCTCCACTTT	CASSASIRSPLHF
TRBV28	-	TRBJ1-2	TRBD1	TGTGCCAGCAGTTTGGGGGGAACAGGGGGCGCGTCGTCCTATGGCTACACCTTC	CASSLGGTGGASSYGYTF
TRBV28	-	TRBJ1-1	TRBD1	TGTGCCAGCAGTTCCGGGGACAGGGTAGACACTGAAGCTTTCTTT	CASSSGDRVDTEAFF
TRBV5-4	-	TRBJ2-7	TRBD1	TGTGCCAGCAGCGGCGTGACAGGGTACACGGGTGAGCAGTACTTC	CASSGVTGYTGEQYF
TRBV6-5	-	TRBJ1-1	-	TGTGCCAGCAGTTATAATTACGAGGGAGAGGCTTTCTTT	CASSYNYEGEAFF
TRBV7-9	many	TRBJ2-2	-	TGTGCCAGCAGCTTTTCTACCGGGGAGCTGTTTTTT	CASSFSTGELFF
TRBV5-1	-	TRBJ2-5	-	TGCGCCAGCAGCCCCGAGGGTGGGGAGACCCAGTACTTC	CASSPEGGETQYF
TRBV28	-	TRBJ1-2	TRBD1	TGTGCCAGCAAATCATCCGGGACAGGGATTCGGGGCTACACCTTC	CASKSSGTGIRGYTF
TRBV30	many	TRBJ1-6	-	TGTGCCTGGAGTGTATCGGCCTATAATTCACCCCTCCACTTT	CAWSVSAYNSPLHF
TRBV27	-	TRBJ1-6	-	TGTGCCAGCAGTGAGATCCTGAGATCACCCCTCCACTTT	CASSEILRSPLHF
TRBV5-4	-	TRBJ2-1	-	TGTGCCAGCAGCCCCGGGACTCAACCCCATACTGAGCAGTTCTTC	CASSPGTQPHTEQFF
TRBV28	-	TRBJ1-1	-	TGTGCCAGTCAGTTCCCTCCTTCGGGAGCTTTCTTT	CASQFPPSGAFF
TRBV5-1	-	TRBJ2-5	TRBD2	TGCGCCAGCAGCTTGAGTCTAGCGGAGAAAGAGACCCAGTACTTC	CASSLSLAEKETQYF
TRBV7-9	-	TRBJ1-3	-	TGTGCCAGCAGCTTACTCGGAGGATTTGGAAACACCATATATTTT	CASSLLGGFGNTIYF
TRBV19	-	TRBJ2-1	TRBD2	TGTGCCAGTAGTTTTCTAGCGGGGGGGTTTAATGAGCAGTTCTTC	CASSFLAGGFNEQFF
TRBV4-1	-	TRBJ1-2	-	TGCGCCAGCAGCCCTAGACAGCATATAGGCTATGGCTACACCTTC	CASSPRQHIGYGYTF